These 30 T cell receptor beta chains share one sample of origin, sequenced in a study of cytomegalovirus exposure and HLA in healthy donors (dated by TCRdb to 2016 to 2017). The protocol used for the library was the immunoSEQ multiplex PCR assay. A mixture of 60 forward primers for TCR Vbeta segments and 13 reverse primers for TCR Jbeta segments was used in the multiplex PCR. This immuneACCESS table, as held by TCRdb, lists in-frame sequences with V and J called but not all clones. Of the missing ones, under half trace to an unresolved V gene in checked studies; the others have no known cause. This sample's records show about 120,000 clones. The ten largest make up over 1.5% of the sample. The specimen sequenced was PBMCs. All receptors come from a man aged 18 to 29 in good health and CMV-seronegative.

This sequence joins TRBV5-1 and TRBJ2-7, with 10 nucleotides matching TRBD1. The V gene's germline CDR1 is SGHRS and CDR2 YFSETQ. V lost 0 bases to trimming and J lost 4 bases; unmatched junction nucleotides: 7. The CDR3 runs to 16 residues. The CDR3 DNA reads TGCGCCAGCAGCTTGGAAGGGACAGGGGAGTCTTACGAGCAGTACTTC. Amino acid sequence: CASSLEGTGESYEQYF.

This chain joins TRBV5-1 and TRBJ2-7, with a possible D match to TRBD2 (5 bases). Germline CDR1 SGHRS, CDR2 YFSETQ. Trimming took off 6 bases at V and 2 bases at J, with 15 bases between the two ends. The CDR3 consists of 14 residues. CDR3: CASMRVFGPYEQYF. CDR3 sequence (DNA): TGCGCCAGCATGCGGGTGTTCGGACCCTACGAGCAGTACTTC.

The chain combines TRBV7-3 with TRBJ2-5, with D possibly matching TRBD1 (5 bases). This CDR3 is built from 15 residues. Trimming stripped 1 base from V and 3 bases from J, with 12 bases between. In germline, CDR1 is SGHTA, CDR2 FQGTGA. CDR3 sequence (DNA): TGTGCCAGCAGCTTAAATGGGGCAGGGAAAGAGACCCAGTACTTC. Protein: CASSLNGAGKETQYF.

The rearrangement uses TRBV6-1 and TRBJ2-1; TRBD2 matches 10 bases. Germline CDR1 reads MNHNS; CDR2 reads SASEGT. The CDR3 totals 18 residues. Trimming took 3 bases from V and 6 from J; bases not matched to a gene: 14. CDR3 nucleotides: TGTGCCAGCAGTGACGTTATAACTAGCGGGATTACCCTCAATGAGCAGTTCTTC. It codes for CASSDVITSGITLNEQFF.

The chain links TRBV4-2 to TRBJ2-7, with 8 nucleotides matching TRBD1. The CDR3 is made up of 15 amino acids. The trim removed 1 base at V and 5 bases at J, leaving 7 bases unmatched. Germline V gives CDR1 LGHNA, CDR2 YNFKEQ. The CDR3 loop is CASSQGQGRPDEQYF. DNA of the CDR3: TGTGCCAGCAGCCAAGGACAGGGGCGACCCGACGAGCAGTACTTC.

CDR3 nucleotides: TGTGCCAGCAGCAAAGCGACCAAGGGGACCAAAAACATTCAGTACTTC. Its translation: CASSKATKGTKNIQYF. The chain is built from TRBV21-1 and TRBJ2-4; the tabulated D call, TRBD1, remains unverified against the DNA. TRBV21-1 is an annotated pseudogene. This CDR3 contains 16 residues.

The V call is TRBV9, the J call TRBJ2-2; 9 bases agree with TRBD1. CDR1 is SGDLS, CDR2 YYNGEE, per germline. V dropped 4 bases and J dropped 6; count of bases not matched to a gene: 7. This CDR3 has 15 residues. The CDR3 loop reads CASSSTGGAAGELFF. The DNA for the CDR3 is TGTGCCAGCAGCTCTACAGGGGGCGCCGCCGGGGAGCTGTTTTTT.

The gene calls are TRBV6-1 and TRBJ2-5; TRBD2 matches at 12 bases. Germline CDR1 reads MNHNS; CDR2 reads SASEGT. This CDR3 spans 19 amino acids. Trimming removed 1 base from V and 4 bases from J; junction bases left unmatched: 13. In DNA form, the CDR3 reads TGTGCCAGCAGTGAAGGGTCTAGCGGGAGGGCCGGGGCCACAGAGACCCAGTACTTC. Its protein is CASSEGSSGRAGATETQYF.

The J gene is TRBJ2-7, the V gene TRBV28; the D gene is possibly TRBD2 (6 bases). The CDR3 sequence is 15 residues long. Germline CDR1 MDHEN, CDR2 SYDVKM. The ends were cut back, 3 bases at V and 5 bases at J, with 17 bases in the middle. DNA for the CDR3: TGTGCCAGCAGTTTTAGGAGGGATCTTTTAAACGAGCAGTACTTC. Its translation is CASSFRRDLLNEQYF.

The V gene is TRBV7-3, the J gene TRBJ2-1; 14 bases are shared with TRBD2. J gave up 9 bases and V 4 bases, and 8 bases lay outside the gene matches. CDR1 is SGHTA and CDR2 is FQGTGA in the germline V gene. CDR3 size: 16 residues. CDR3: CASSSQGLAGEAEQFF. The DNA for the CDR3 is TGTGCCAGCAGCTCCCAGGGACTAGCGGGAGAGGCTGAGCAGTTCTTC.

The rearrangement uses TRBV5-6 and TRBJ2-7; D gene uncertain. This CDR3 region has 14 residues. Between the trimmed V and J ends, which lost 0 bases and 0 bases, there was a span of 7 bases. The germline CDR1 and CDR2 sequences are SGHDT and YYEEEE. CDR3 bases: TGTGCCAGCAGCTTGGTGGCAAGCTCCTACGAGCAGTACTTC. Its protein product is CASSLVASSYEQYF.

The chain joins TRBV23-1 to TRBJ2-7, with 10 bases aligning to TRBD2. TRBV23-1 is filed as an ORF, its function uncertain. The ends lost 3 bases at V and 8 bases at J; junction bases unmatched: 25. This CDR3 has 20 residues. CDR3 in DNA: TGCGCCAGCAGTCACTCCCCCGGACTAGCGGAAGAAATGTCAGAGTCCAAGCAGTACTTC. This sequence encodes CASSHSPGLAEEMSESKQYF.

J is TRBJ2-2 and V is TRBV25-1; 11 nucleotides line up with TRBD2. This CDR3 region has 17 residues. The junction had 8 bases not matched to a gene; V was cut back by 5 bases and J by 3 bases. The V gene's germline CDR1 is MGHDK and CDR2 SYGVNS. The CDR3 protein is CASSNGLAGGYTGELFF. In DNA, the CDR3 is TGTGCCAGCAGTAATGGCTTAGCGGGAGGGTACACCGGGGAGCTGTTTTTT.

The V gene is TRBV12-1, the J gene TRBJ2-7; the table assigns TRBD2, which was not confirmed against the DNA. TRBV12-1 is assigned pseudogene status. The CDR3 loop spans 16 amino acids. The CDR3 region has the DNA TGTGCCAGCAGCTTTCGGGGTCCTAGCGGCAGCTACGAGCAGTACTTC. Encoded protein: CASSFRGPSGSYEQYF.

The V and J genes are TRBV20-1 and TRBJ2-3; D remains ambiguous. This CDR3 has 10 residues. The V end was cut by 6 bases, the J end by 6 bases, with 7 bases between. CDR1 and CDR2 (germline): DFQATT, SNEGSKA (reference sequence). The CDR3, as DNA: TGCAGTGCGTTGGCTGATACGCAGTATTTT. It translates to CSALADTQYF.

The gene calls are TRBV13 and TRBJ2-5; D gene ambiguous. The germline V and J ends were trimmed by 3 bases and 0 bases, with 8 bases remaining between them. This CDR3 is built from 14 residues. CDR1 is PRHDT and CDR2 is FYEKMQ in the germline V gene (reference sequence). CDR3 in DNA: TGTGCCAGCAGCTTTCGGCGGAACCAAGAGACCCAGTACTTC. Encoded protein: CASSFRRNQETQYF.

The V call is TRBV27, the J call TRBJ1-1; the match to TRBD1 covers 7 bases. The CDR3 extends over 17 amino acids. Germline V CDR1 and CDR2: MNHEY, SMNVEV (reference sequence). The junction had 16 bases not matched to a gene; V was cut back by 5 bases and J by 4 bases. Here the CDR3 reads CASSNQPPGQSLTEAFF. The DNA of the CDR3 is TGTGCCAGCAGTAACCAACCACCGGGACAGTCCCTCACTGAAGCTTTCTTT.

This rearrangement joins TRBV7-2 to TRBJ1-6; D unclear. Germline lookup yields CDR1 SGHTA and CDR2 FQGNSA. V gave up 4 bases and J gave up 8 bases, with 9 bases separating them. This CDR3 has 13 residues. CDR3: CASSSVADSPLHF. The CDR3 DNA follows: TGTGCCAGCAGCTCTGTGGCGGATTCACCCCTCCACTTT.

The chain recombines TRBV5-6 with TRBJ2-1, with 12 bases lining up with TRBD2. Per germline, CDR1 SGHDT and CDR2 YYEEEE. This CDR3 region has 16 residues. V shed 2 bases, J shed 5 bases, and the junction held 5 bases outside the gene matches. CDR3 in amino acids: CASSFETSGRNNEQFF. CDR3 DNA sequence: TGTGCCAGCAGCTTTGAGACTAGCGGGAGAAACAATGAGCAGTTCTTC. Supplemented by reference TRBV5-6 and TRBJ2-1, the full variable domain reads DAGVTQSPTHLIKTRGQQVTLRCSPKSGHDTVSWYQQALGQGPQFIFQYYEEEERQRGNFPDRFSGHQFPNYSSELNVNALLLGDSALYLCASSFETSGRNNEQFFGPGTRLTVL.

V gene TRBV5-4 combines with J gene TRBJ2-5; 7 positions match TRBD1. This CDR3 comprises 13 residues. The germline V gene encodes CDR1 SGHNT and CDR2 YYREEE (reference sequence). V lost 1 base and J lost 5; bases outside the gene matches: 2. The CDR3 nucleotides read TGTGCCAGCAGCTTGACAGGGGTGGAGACCCAGTACTTC. This gives the protein CASSLTGVETQYF.

The V and J genes are TRBV11-2 and TRBJ1-3; tentatively, D is TRBD1 (5 bases). Trimming stripped 5 bases from V and 0 bases from J, with 14 bases between. CDR1 SGHAT and CDR2 FQNNGV come from the germline V gene. There are 16 residues in the CDR3. DNA of the CDR3: TGTGCCAGCAGCCCAGTGGGGCCGATCTCTGGAAACACCATATATTTT. It encodes CASSPVGPISGNTIYF.

The chain carries TRBV5-6 and TRBJ2-7; D is perhaps TRBD1 (6 bases). Germline V lookup: CDR1 SGHDT, CDR2 YYEEEE. Trimming took 0 bases from V and 1 from J, leaving 8 bases between them. The length of the CDR3 is 14 residues. CDR3 bases: TGTGCCAGCAGCTTGGCCGGACAGTCCTACGAGCAGTACTTC. It encodes CASSLAGQSYEQYF.

The genes are TRBV14 and TRBJ1-1; weak D call: TRBD1 (5 bases). The CDR3 has 14 residues. V was clipped by 11 bases and J by 4 bases, with 20 bases between them. CDR1 and CDR2 (germline): SGHDN, FVKESK. CDR3 in amino acids: CAPWDGRGGTEAFF. CDR3 nucleotide sequence: TGTGCCCCCTGGGATGGGAGGGGTGGCACTGAAGCTTTCTTT.

The gene calls are TRBV27 and TRBJ2-7; 11 nucleotides align to TRBD2. Germline V gene lookup returns CDR1 MNHEY and CDR2 SMNVEV (reference sequence). With V trimmed by 6 bases and J by 6 bases, 7 bases remained unmatched. This CDR3 has 14 amino acids. The CDR3: CASRVTSGSSEQYF. The CDR3 DNA reads TGTGCCAGCAGGGTTACTAGCGGGAGTTCCGAGCAGTACTTC.

The J gene is TRBJ2-1, the V gene TRBV29-1, with TRBD1 as a possible D gene (5 bases). The CDR3 length is 11 residues. Germline CDR1 reads SQVTM; CDR2 reads ANQGSEA. Trimming cost V 6 bases and J 9 bases, with 12 bases left between them. The DNA for the CDR3 is TGCAGCGTCCCCTTGACAGTTGAGCAGTTCTTC. Its protein is CSVPLTVEQFF.

The gene calls are TRBV5-6 and TRBJ1-1; TRBD1 might be the D (5 bases). Trimming removed 1 base from V and 3 bases from J, with 10 bases in between. The germline CDR1 and CDR2 sequences are SGHDT and YYEEEE. CDR3 size: 14 residues. CDR3 sequence: CASSLTGFDTEAFF. In nucleotides, the CDR3 is TGTGCCAGCAGCTTGACAGGTTTCGACACTGAAGCTTTCTTT.

The chain carries TRBV11-2 and TRBJ2-7; D perhaps matches TRBD1 (5 bases). Germline V gene lookup returns CDR1 SGHAT and CDR2 FQNNGV. Between the trimmed V and J ends, which lost 5 bases and 3 bases, there was a span of 11 bases. CDR3 length: 13 residues. In DNA, the CDR3 is TGTGCCAGCAGCCCCGGACACAGCTACGAGCAGTACTTC. Translating gives CASSPGHSYEQYF. Together with reference TRBV11-2 and TRBJ2-7, the CDR3 gives the full variable domain: EAGVAQSPRYKIIEKRQSVAFWCNPISGHATLYWYQQILGQGPKLLIQFQNNGVVDDSQLPKDRFSAERLKGVDSTLKIQPAKLEDSAVYLCASSPGHSYEQYFGPGTRLTVT.

V is TRBV9 and J is TRBJ2-2, with 9 nucleotides matching TRBD1. Trimming took 4 bases from V and 6 from J; bases not matched to a gene: 13. CDR1 is SGDLS and CDR2 is YYNGEE in the germline V gene. The CDR3 spans 17 residues. The CDR3 DNA is TGTGCCAGCAGCCCACGATCCGGGACAGGGTCTCCCGGGGAGCTGTTTTTT. This sequence encodes CASSPRSGTGSPGELFF. Based on the CDR3 plus reference TRBV9 and TRBJ2-2, the full variable domain is DSGVTQTPKHLITATGQRVTLRCSPRSGDLSVYWYQQSLDQGLQFLIQYYNGEERAKGNILERFSAQQFPDLHSELNLSSLELGDSALYFCASSPRSGTGSPGELFFGEGSRLTVL.

The rearrangement uses TRBV7-3 and TRBJ2-7; D is perhaps TRBD2 (6 bases). The germline gives CDR1 SGHTA, CDR2 FQGTGA. The CDR3 runs to 13 residues. The germline V and J ends were trimmed by 5 bases and 6 bases, with 14 bases remaining between them. CDR3 region: CASSLGAGREQYF. The DNA for the CDR3 is TGTGCCAGCAGCCTAGGAGCGGGTCGCGAGCAGTACTTC. Combining the CDR3 with reference TRBV7-3 and TRBJ2-7 gives the whole variable domain GAGVSQTPSNKVTEKGKYVELRCDPISGHTALYWYRQSLGQGPEFLIYFQGTGAADDSGLPNDRFFAVRPEGSVSTLKIQRTERGDSAVYLCASSLGAGREQYFGPGTRLTVT.

The V gene is TRBV7-2, the J gene TRBJ1-5; D is perhaps TRBD1 (6 bases). Germline V gives CDR1 SGHTA, CDR2 FQGNSA. V shed 1 base and J shed 2 bases, with 12 bases lying between them. This CDR3 is built from 16 residues. CDR3 residues: CASSLDGRGRNQPQHF. CDR3 DNA sequence: TGTGCCAGCAGCTTAGATGGCAGGGGCCGCAATCAGCCCCAGCATTTT.